The clone carrying this T cell receptor beta chain was picked up many times. These data are taken from a study of regulatory T cells in long-lasting Graves disease. The CDR3 is made up of 16 amino acids. The trim removed 0 bases at V and 9 bases at J, leaving 13 bases unmatched. Germline loops: CDR1 DFQATT, CDR2 SNEGSKA (reference sequence). The time point here: newly diagnosed GD, antithyroid drugs for less than 3 months. The authors made the TCR library using RNA they extracted from PBMCs. HTBI primers from iRepertoire and Arm-PCR of CDR3 regions yielded the TCR beta libraries. Using its own MiXCR run on the multiplex PCR reads, TCRdb lists one record per CDR3 protein. The sample has some 350,000 distinct CDR3 sequences; roughly 17% are singletons. These sequences were also reported in another study, on T cells in Graves' hyperthyroidism and ophthalmopathy.

This sample comprised peripheral blood mononuclear cells (PBMCs), obtained at new diagnosis, from a patient treated with antithyroid drugs. The origin of this receptor is a woman in her late teens or twenties with Graves disease. The chain has TRBV20-1 and TRBJ2-1, with 8 nucleotides matching TRBD2. CDR3 loop: CSARDAGGGLVVEQFF. The DNA of the CDR3 is TGCAGTGCTAGAGACGCCGGGGGGGGATTGGTCGTTGAGCAGTTCTTC.